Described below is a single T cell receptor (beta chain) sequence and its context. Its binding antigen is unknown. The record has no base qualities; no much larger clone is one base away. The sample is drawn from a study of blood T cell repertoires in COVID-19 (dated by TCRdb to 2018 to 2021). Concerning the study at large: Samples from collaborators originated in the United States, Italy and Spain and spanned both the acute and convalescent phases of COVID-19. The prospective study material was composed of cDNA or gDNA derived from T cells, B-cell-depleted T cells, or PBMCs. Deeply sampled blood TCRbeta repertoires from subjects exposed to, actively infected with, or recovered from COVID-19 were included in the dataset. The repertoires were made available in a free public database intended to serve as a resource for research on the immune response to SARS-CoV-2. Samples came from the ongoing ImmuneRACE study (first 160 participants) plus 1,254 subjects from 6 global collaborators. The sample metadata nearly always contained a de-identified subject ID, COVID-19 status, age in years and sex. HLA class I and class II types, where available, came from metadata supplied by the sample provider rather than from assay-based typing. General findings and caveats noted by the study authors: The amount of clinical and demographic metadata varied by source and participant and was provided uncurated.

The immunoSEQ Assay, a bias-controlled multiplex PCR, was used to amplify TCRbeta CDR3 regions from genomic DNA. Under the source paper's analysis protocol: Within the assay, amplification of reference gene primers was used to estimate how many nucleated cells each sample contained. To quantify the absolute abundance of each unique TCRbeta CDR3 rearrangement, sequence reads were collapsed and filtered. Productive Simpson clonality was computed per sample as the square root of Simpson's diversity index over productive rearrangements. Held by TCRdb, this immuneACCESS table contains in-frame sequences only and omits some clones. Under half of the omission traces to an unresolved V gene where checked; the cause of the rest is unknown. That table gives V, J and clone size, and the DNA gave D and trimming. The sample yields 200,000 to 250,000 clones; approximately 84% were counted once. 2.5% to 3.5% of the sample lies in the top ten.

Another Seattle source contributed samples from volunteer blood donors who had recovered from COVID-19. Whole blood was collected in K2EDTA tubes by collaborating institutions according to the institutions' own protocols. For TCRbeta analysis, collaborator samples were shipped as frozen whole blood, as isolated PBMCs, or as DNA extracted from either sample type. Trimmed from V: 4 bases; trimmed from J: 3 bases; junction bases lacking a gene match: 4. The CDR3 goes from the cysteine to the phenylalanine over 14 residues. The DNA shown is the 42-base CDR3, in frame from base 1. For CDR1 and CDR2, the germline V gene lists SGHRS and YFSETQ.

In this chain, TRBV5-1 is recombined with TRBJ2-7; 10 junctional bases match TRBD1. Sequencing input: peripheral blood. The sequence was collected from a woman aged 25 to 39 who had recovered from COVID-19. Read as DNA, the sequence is TGCGCCAGCAGCAACCGGGACAGGGGCTACGAGCAGTACTTC. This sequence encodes CASSNRDRGYEQYF. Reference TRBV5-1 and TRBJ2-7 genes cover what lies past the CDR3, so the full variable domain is KAGVTQTPRYLIKTRGQQVTLSCSPISGHRSVSWYQQTPGQGLQFLFEYFSETQRNKGNFPGRFSGRQFSNSRSEMNVSTLELGDSALYLCASSNRDRGYEQYFGPGTRLTVT.